Reported below is one T cell receptor beta chain. Profiled with immunoSEQ multiplex PCR; TCRdb holds only in-frame clones, not every one. The repertoire holds approximately 250,000 clones, with 75% to 90% as singletons. This sample stems from a study of blood T cell repertoires in COVID-19. Whole-study context: Sites in the United States, Italy and Spain provided acute and convalescent COVID-19 samples. Sources were T cells, B-cell-depleted T cells, or PBMCs; the material itself was cDNA or gDNA.

V lost 3 bases, J lost 5 bases, and 10 bases stayed unmatched. The CDR3 is made up of 16 amino acids. Per the germline V gene, CDR1 is KGHSH and CDR2 is LQKENI. The sequence came from a woman in her 30s who had recovered from COVID-19. Sequenced: PBMCs or T cells enriched from blood (not recorded which). This sequence joins TRBV18 and TRBJ2-5; 9 nucleotides align to TRBD2. CDR3 sequence reads: CASSPYIAGEGETQYF. CDR3 in DNA: TGTGCCAGCTCACCTTATATAGCGGGAGAAGGGGAGACCCAGTACTTC.